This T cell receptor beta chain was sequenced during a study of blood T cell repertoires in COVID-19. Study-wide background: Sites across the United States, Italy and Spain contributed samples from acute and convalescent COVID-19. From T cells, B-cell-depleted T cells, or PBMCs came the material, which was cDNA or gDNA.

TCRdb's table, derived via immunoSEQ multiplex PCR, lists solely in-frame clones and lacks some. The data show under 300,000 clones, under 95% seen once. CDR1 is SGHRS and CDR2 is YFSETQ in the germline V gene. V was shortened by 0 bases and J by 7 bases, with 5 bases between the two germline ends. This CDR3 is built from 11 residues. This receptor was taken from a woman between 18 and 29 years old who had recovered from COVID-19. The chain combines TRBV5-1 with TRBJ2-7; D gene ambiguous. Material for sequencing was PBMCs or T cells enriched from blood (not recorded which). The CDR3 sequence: CASSLGREQYF. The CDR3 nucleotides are TGCGCCAGCAGCTTGGGGAGAGAGCAGTACTTC.